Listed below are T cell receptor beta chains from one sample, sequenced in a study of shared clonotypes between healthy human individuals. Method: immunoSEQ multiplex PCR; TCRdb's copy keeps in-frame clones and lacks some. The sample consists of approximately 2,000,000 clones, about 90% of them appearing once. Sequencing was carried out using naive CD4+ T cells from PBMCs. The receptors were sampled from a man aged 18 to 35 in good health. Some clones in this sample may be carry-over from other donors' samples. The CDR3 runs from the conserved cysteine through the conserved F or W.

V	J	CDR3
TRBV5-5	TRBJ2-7	CASSLDWRRQLF
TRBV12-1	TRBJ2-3	CASLLFLEYF
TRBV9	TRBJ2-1	CASSVEGANEQFF
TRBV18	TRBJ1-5	CASSPSTGPNQPQHF
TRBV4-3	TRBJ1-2	CASSQVAGTTVGYTF
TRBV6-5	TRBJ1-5	CASSPRAGVHQPQHF
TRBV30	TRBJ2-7	CAWSRPRVSYEQYF
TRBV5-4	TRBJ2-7	CASSTAVTGSYEQYF
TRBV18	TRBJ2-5	CASSPGGQETQYF
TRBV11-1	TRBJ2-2	CASSLLPAGELFF
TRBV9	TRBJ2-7	CASSVGQADSYEQYF
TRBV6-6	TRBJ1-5	CASNRLSNQPQHF
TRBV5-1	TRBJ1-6	CASSNQGARSPLHF
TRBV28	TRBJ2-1	CASSRLGQGLTNEQFF
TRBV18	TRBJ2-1	CASSPPSEPYNEQFF
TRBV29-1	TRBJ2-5	CSVGVMGQGGETQYF
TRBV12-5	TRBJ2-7	CASGSGRVWQYF
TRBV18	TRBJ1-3	CASSPVPGHSGNTIYF
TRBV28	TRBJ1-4	CASSLPLGDIEKLFF
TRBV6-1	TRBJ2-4	CASSERPTAKNIQYF